The clone carrying this TCR beta chain was seen repeatedly, ten times or more. This entry comes from a study of T-cell reconstitution after alpha-beta-depleted transplantation in children. The library targeted TCRbeta and was prepared with unique molecular identifiers. Using its own MiXCR run on the PCR reads, TCRdb lists one record per CDR3 protein. In the table there are more than 20,000 distinct CDR3 sequences, 11% of which are singletons. The CDR3 loop spans 19 amino acids. The J segment lost 1 base and the V segment lost 1 base, leaving 7 bases of the junction unmatched. Per the germline V gene, CDR1 is SGHAT and CDR2 is FQDESV (reference sequence).

The material was PBMCs from the stem cell graft donor, obtained from the stem cell graft. This chain connects TRBV11-1 to TRBJ2-2, with 12 bases identical to TRBD2. This sequence originates from a human donor who donated a stem cell graft to a child with chronic granulomatous disease. The CDR3 loop reads CASSLGGLAGPRNTGELFF. The CDR3 DNA reads TGTGCCAGCAGCTTAGGGGGACTAGCGGGTCCCCGGAACACCGGGGAGCTGTTTTTT.